The sequence of this TCR beta chain was determined in a study of blood T cell repertoires in COVID-19. About the study: The cDNA or gDNA used as material had been derived from T cells, B-cell-depleted T cells, or PBMCs.

Losses at the gene ends were 6 bases for V and 4 bases for J; bases not matched to a gene: 11. Germline CDR1 reads SEHNR; CDR2 reads FQNEAQ (reference sequence). The CDR3 totals 17 residues. Only in-frame clones appear in the TCRdb table, and some are missing; sequencing was by immunoSEQ multiplex PCR. This table holds about 280,000 clones, approximately 86% found once. The origin of this receptor is a woman between 25 and 40 years old who had recovered from COVID-19. What was sequenced was peripheral blood. The rearrangement joins TRBV7-9 to TRBJ2-2; 10 positions match TRBD1. The CDR3 sequence: CASRPGDRGRGTGELFF. In nucleotides, the CDR3 is TGTGCCAGCAGGCCAGGGGACAGGGGTCGCGGCACCGGGGAGCTGTTTTTT.